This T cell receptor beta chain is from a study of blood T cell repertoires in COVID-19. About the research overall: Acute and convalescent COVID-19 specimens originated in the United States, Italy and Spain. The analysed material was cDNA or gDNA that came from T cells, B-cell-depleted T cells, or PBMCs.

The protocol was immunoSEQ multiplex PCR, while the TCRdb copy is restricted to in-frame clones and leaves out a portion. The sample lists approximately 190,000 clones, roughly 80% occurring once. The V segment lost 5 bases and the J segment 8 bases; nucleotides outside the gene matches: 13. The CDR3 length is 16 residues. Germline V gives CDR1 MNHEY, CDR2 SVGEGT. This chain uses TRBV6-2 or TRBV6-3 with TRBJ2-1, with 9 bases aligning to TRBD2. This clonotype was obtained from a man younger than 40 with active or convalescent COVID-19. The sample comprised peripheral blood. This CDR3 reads CASSRIGTSSGDEQFF. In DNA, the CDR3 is TGTGCCAGCAGTAGAATCGGGACTAGCTCTGGGGATGAGCAGTTCTTC.